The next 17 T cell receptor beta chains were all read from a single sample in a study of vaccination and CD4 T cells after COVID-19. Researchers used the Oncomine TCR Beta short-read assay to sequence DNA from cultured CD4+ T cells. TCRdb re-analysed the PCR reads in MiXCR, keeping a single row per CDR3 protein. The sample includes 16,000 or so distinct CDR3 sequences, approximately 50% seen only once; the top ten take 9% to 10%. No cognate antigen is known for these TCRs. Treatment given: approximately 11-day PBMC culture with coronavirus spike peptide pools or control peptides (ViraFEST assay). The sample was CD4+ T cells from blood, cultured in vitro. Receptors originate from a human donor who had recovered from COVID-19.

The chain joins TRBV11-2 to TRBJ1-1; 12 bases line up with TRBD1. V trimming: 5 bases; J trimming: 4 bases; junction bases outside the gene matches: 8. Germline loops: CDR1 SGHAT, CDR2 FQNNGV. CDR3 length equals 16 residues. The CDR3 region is CASSTQGQGAGTEAFF. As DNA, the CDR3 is TGTGCCAGCAGCACCCAGGGACAGGGGGCAGGCACTGAAGCTTTCTTT.

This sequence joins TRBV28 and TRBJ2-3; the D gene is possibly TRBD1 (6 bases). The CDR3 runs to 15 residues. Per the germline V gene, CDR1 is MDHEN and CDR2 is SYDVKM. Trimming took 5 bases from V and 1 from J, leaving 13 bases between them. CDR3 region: CASSQSQGRTDTQYF. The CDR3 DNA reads TGTGCCAGCAGTCAGAGCCAGGGGCGCACAGATACGCAGTATTTT.

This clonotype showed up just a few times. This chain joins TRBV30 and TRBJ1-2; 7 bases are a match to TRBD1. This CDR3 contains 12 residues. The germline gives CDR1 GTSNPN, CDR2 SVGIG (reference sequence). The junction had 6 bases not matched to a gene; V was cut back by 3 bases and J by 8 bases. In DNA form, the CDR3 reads TGTGCCTGGAGAACAGGGGTGGGGGGCTACACCTTC. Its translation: CAWRTGVGGYTF.

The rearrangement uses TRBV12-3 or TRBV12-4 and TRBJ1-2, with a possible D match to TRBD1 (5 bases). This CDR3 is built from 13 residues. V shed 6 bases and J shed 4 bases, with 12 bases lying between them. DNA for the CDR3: TGTGCCAGCAGCCAGGGCCAGGCCTATGGCTACACCTTC. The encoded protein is CASSQGQAYGYTF.

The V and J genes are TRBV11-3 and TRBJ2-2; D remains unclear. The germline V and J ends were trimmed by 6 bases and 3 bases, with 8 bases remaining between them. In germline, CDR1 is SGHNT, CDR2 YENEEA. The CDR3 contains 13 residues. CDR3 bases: TGTGCCAGCAGTCGACCGCACACCGGGGAGCTGTTTTTT. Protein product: CASSRPHTGELFF.

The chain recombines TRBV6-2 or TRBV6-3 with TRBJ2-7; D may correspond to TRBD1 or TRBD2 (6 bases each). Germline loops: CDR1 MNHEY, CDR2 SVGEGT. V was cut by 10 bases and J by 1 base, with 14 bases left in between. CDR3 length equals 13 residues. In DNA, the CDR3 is TGTGCCACCAACGGGGGCGGATCCTACGAGCAGTACTTC. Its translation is CATNGGGSYEQYF.

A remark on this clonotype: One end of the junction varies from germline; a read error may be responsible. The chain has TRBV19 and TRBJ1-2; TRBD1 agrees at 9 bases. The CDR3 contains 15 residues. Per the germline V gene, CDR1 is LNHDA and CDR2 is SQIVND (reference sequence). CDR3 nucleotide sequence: TGTGACAGTAGTGTACAGGGGGCGGCTAACTATGGCTACACCTTC. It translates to CDSSVQGAANYGYTF.

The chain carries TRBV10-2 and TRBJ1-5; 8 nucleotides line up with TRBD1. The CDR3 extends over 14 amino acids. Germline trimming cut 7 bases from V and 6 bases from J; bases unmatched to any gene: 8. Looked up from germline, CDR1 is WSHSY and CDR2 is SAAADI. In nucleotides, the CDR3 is TGCGCCAGCACCGGCCAGGGGGCTAGTCAGCCCCAGCATTTT. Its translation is CASTGQGASQPQHF.

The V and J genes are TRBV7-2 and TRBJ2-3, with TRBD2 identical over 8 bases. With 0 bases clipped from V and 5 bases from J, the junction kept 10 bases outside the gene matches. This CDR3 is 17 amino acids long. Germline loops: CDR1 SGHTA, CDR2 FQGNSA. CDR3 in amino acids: CASSLAGNGRAVDTQYF. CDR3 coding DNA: TGTGCCAGCAGCTTAGCGGGGAACGGGAGGGCCGTAGATACGCAGTATTTT.

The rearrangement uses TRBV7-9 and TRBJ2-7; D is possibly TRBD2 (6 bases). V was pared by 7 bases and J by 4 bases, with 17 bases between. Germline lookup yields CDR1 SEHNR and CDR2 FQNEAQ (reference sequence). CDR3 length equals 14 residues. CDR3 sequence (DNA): TGTGCCAGCATCCTAGGCAGCGGGCCTTACGAGCAGTACTTC. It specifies CASILGSGPYEQYF.

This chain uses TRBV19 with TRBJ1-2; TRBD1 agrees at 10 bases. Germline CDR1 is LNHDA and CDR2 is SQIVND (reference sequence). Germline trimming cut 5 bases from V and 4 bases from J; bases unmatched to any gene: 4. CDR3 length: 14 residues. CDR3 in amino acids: CASSLGTGAYGYTF. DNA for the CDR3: TGTGCCAGTAGTCTCGGGACAGGGGCCTATGGCTACACCTTC. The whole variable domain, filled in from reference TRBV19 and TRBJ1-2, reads DGGITQSPKYLFRKEGQNVTLSCEQNLNHDAMYWYRQDPGQGLRLIYYSQIVNDFQKGDIAEGYSVSREKKESFPLTVTSAQKNPTAFYLCASSLGTGAYGYTFGSGTRLTVV.

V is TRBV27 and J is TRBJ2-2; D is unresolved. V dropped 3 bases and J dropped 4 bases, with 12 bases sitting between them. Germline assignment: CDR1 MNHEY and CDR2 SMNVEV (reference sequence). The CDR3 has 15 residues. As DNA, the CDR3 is TGTGCCAGCAGTTTTCAGTTCGCGGTCACCGGGGAGCTGTTTTTT. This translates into CASSFQFAVTGELFF.

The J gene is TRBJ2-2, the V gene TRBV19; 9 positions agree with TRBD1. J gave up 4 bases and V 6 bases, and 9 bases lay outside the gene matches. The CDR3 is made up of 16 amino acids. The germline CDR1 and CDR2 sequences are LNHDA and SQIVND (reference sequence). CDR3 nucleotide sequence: TGTGCCAGTAGGTGGGGACAGGGTGGTACCACCGGGGAGCTGTTTTTT. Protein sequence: CASRWGQGGTTGELFF.

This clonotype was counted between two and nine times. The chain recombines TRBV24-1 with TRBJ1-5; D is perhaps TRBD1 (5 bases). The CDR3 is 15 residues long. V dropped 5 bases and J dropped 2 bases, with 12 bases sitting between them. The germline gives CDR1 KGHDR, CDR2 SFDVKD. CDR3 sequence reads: CATSAGRAGNQPQHF. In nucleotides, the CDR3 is TGTGCCACCAGTGCGGGCAGGGCCGGCAATCAGCCCCAGCATTTT.

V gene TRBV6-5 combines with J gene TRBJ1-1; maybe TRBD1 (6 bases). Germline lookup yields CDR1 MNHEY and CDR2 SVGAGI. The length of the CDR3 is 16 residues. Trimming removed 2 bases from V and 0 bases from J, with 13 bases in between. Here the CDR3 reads CASSYQQGGMNTEAFF. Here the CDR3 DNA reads TGTGCCAGCAGTTACCAACAGGGAGGCATGAACACTGAAGCTTTCTTT.

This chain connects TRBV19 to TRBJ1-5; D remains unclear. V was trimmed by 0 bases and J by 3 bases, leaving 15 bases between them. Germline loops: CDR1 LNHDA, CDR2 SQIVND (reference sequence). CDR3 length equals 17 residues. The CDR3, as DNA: TGTGCCAGTAGTATAGAAGCAGGCTCAGTTATCAATCAGCCCCAGCATTTT. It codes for CASSIEAGSVINQPQHF.

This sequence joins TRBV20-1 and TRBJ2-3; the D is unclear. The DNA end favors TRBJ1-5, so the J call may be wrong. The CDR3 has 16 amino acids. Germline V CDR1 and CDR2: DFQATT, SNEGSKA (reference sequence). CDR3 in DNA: TGCAGTGCTTCCCCGACTAGCGGGAAACTCACAGATACGCAGCATTTT. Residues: CSASPTSGKLTDTQHF.